This entry is about one T cell receptor beta chain. Its cognate antigen is unknown. The data were taken from a study of cytomegalovirus exposure and HLA in healthy donors. General study points: Indistinguishability led to the exclusion of some V segments, TRBV6-2 and TRBV6-3 included.

The PCR employed 60 Vbeta primers together with 13 Jbeta primers. The table came from immunoSEQ multiplex PCR; TCRdb's copy has only in-frame clones and leaves some out. The sample consists of 150,000 to 200,000 clones, 83% of them appearing once. CDR1 and CDR2 from the germline V gene are SGHRS and YFSETQ. This CDR3 is 12 amino acids long. V lost 5 bases, J lost 11 bases, and 9 bases stayed unmatched. The sequencing input was PBMCs. The receptor was derived from a man aged 50 to 60 in good health and CMV-seropositive. The gene calls are TRBV5-1 and TRBJ1-1, with 7 bases aligning to TRBD1. This CDR3 reads CASRPDRVGAFF. CDR3 DNA sequence: TGCGCCAGCAGACCTGACAGGGTTGGGGCTTTCTTT.